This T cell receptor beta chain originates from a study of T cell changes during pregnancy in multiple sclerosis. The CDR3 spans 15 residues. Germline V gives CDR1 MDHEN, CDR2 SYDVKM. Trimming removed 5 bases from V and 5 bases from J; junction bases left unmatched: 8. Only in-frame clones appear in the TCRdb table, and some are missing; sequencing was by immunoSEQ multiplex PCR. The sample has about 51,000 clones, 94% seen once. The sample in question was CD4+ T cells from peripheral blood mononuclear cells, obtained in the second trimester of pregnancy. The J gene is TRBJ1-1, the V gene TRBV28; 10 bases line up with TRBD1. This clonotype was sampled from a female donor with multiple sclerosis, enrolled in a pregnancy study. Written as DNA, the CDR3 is TGTGCCAGCAGTAAGACAGGGGGCTTGCGGACTGAAGCTTTCTTT. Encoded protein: CASSKTGGLRTEAFF.